A selection of T cell receptor beta chains follows, all from one sample in a study of memory CD4+ T cells and cytomegalovirus serostatus. Assay used: immunoSEQ multiplex PCR; TCRdb lists only in-frame clones, some missing. Among roughly 53,000 clones listed, roughly four fifths were seen once. Sequencing input: memory CD4+ T cells from blood. These receptors were collected from an adult in good health and CMV-seronegative. Each CDR3 is given with its conserved first and last residue. D genes are given only for firm matches. Not all rows give a size; the values are once, few, many and, for expanded clones, a class.

d_gene,abundance,j_gene,v_gene,CDR3aa,CDR3nt
-,-,TRBJ1-4,TRBV5-5,CASSLLNEKLFF,TGTGCCAGCAGCTTGTTGAATGAAAAACTGTTTTTT
-,-,TRBJ1-3,TRBV7-9,CASSSASAGSGNTIYF,TGTGCCAGCAGCTCGGCATCAGCGGGATCTGGAAACACCATATATTTT
-,medium-sized,TRBJ1-4,TRBV4-1,CASSSSSRGEDEKLFF,TGCGCCAGCAGCTCATCCTCCAGGGGTGAGGATGAAAAACTGTTTTTT
-,-,TRBJ2-4,TRBV28,CASSLYGGIVNF,TGTGCCAGCAGTTTATACGGGGGCATCGTGAACTTC
TRBD1,-,TRBJ1-2,TRBV5-5,CASSTGPGGLNNYGYTF,TGTGCCAGCAGCACCGGCCCAGGGGGCCTGAATAACTATGGCTACACCTTC
TRBD2,-,TRBJ2-5,TRBV28,CASSSGTSGRARGETQYF,TGTGCCAGCAGTTCCGGGACTAGCGGGAGGGCCCGGGGTGAGACCCAGTACTTC
-,-,TRBJ2-1,TRBV6-1,CASSEIPSIGEQFF,TGTGCCAGCAGTGAAATCCCTAGCATCGGTGAGCAGTTCTTC
-,-,TRBJ2-3,TRBV2,CASSEYSTDTQYF,TGTGCCAGCAGTGAATATTCCACAGATACGCAGTATTTT
-,-,TRBJ2-1,TRBV5-1,CASSLVVASTQFF,TGCGCCAGCAGCTTGGTTGTAGCGTCTACGCAGTTCTTC
-,medium-sized,TRBJ2-7,TRBV6-5,CASSDNYEQYF,TGTGCCAGCAGTGACAACTACGAGCAGTACTTC
-,few,TRBJ1-1,TRBV5-1,CASSLVGRSEAFF,TGCGCCAGCAGCTTGGTGGGCAGGAGTGAAGCTTTCTTT
-,-,TRBJ2-2,TRBV27,CASSLGQEVNGELFF,TGTGCCAGCAGTTTAGGGCAGGAAGTTAACGGGGAGCTGTTTTTT
-,-,TRBJ1-6,TRBV27,CASRVSPWNSPLHF,TGTGCCAGCAGAGTGAGCCCCTGGAATTCACCCCTCCACTTT
TRBD1,few,TRBJ1-2,TRBV5-4,CASSFPGTGTNYGYTF,TGTGCCAGCAGCTTCCCCGGGACAGGGACTAACTATGGCTACACCTTC
-,-,TRBJ2-5,TRBV7-8,CASSLGVGRKETQYF,TGTGCCAGCAGCTTAGGGGTCGGAAGAAAAGAGACCCAGTACTTC
-,-,TRBJ1-1,TRBV4-3,CASSQDRGSLSNTEAFF,TGCGCCAGCAGCCAAGATCGGGGCAGCTTATCGAACACTGAAGCTTTCTTT
-,once,TRBJ2-5,TRBV7-3,CASSAQGRVETQYF,TGTGCCAGCAGCGCACAGGGTCGGGTAGAGACCCAGTACTTC
TRBD1,once,TRBJ1-1,TRBV27,CASSLGTATEAFF,TGTGCCAGCAGCCTCGGGACAGCGACTGAAGCTTTCTTT
-,-,TRBJ2-1,TRBV27,CASSLLGRALYNEQFF,TGTGCCAGCAGTTTACTCGGCAGAGCACTTTACAATGAGCAGTTCTTC
-,-,TRBJ1-2,TRBV4-3,CASSQDPQGLSNYGYTF,TGCGCCAGCAGCCAAGACCCACAGGGCTTATCTAACTATGGCTACACCTTC
TRBD2,-,TRBJ2-1,TRBV7-2,CASSPDPGLAGYEQFF,TGTGCCAGCAGCCCTGACCCGGGACTAGCGGGGTACGAGCAGTTCTTC
TRBD1,-,TRBJ1-3,TRBV7-2,CASSSTQGYGNTIYF,TGTGCCAGCAGCTCAACACAGGGGTACGGAAACACCATATATTTT
TRBD2,-,TRBJ2-2,TRBV5-4,CASSLALRGGLDTGELFF,TGTGCCAGCAGCTTGGCCTTGCGGGGGGGCCTAGACACCGGGGAGCTGTTTTTT
TRBD1,-,TRBJ2-7,TRBV4-1,CASSQSGTGDDEQYF,TGCGCCAGCAGCCAATCTGGGACAGGGGATGACGAGCAGTACTTC
-,-,TRBJ1-5,TRBV28,CASIPSGFRRDQPQHF,TGTGCCAGCATCCCTTCAGGGTTCCGCAGAGATCAGCCCCAGCATTTT
-,-,TRBJ2-7,TRBV6-1,CASSSGGTYEQYF,TGTGCCAGCAGTTCGGGCGGGACCTACGAGCAGTACTTC
-,-,TRBJ1-3,TRBV14,CASSQDRLLYGNTIYF,TGTGCCAGCAGCCAAGACAGGTTATTGTATGGAAACACCATATATTTT
-,once,TRBJ2-1,TRBV10-1,CASSDHLVGGQFF,TGCGCCAGCAGTGACCACTTAGTGGGTGGGCAGTTCTTC
-,-,TRBJ2-5,TRBV7-2,CASSSMLSQYF,TGTGCCAGCAGCTCCATGTTGAGCCAGTACTTC
TRBD1,-,TRBJ1-5,TRBV7-3,CASSLQGGQPQHF,TGTGCCAGCAGCTTGCAGGGGGGACAGCCCCAGCATTTT
TRBD2,-,TRBJ2-1,TRBV5-4,CASSLTSGGREQFF,TGTGCCAGCAGCCTGACTAGCGGGGGTCGGGAGCAGTTCTTC
TRBD2,few,TRBJ2-1,TRBV29-1,CSVERGGLAGSHYNEQFF,TGCAGCGTTGAAAGGGGGGGGCTAGCGGGTTCCCACTACAATGAGCAGTTCTTC
-,-,TRBJ1-1,TRBV10-3,CAISESGATEAFF,TGTGCCATCAGTGAGTCCGGGGCCACTGAAGCTTTCTTT
-,-,TRBJ2-1,TRBV5-4,CASSFRWSNEQFF,TGTGCCAGCAGCTTCCGTTGGTCCAATGAGCAGTTCTTC
-,-,TRBJ1-3,TRBV7-2,CASSPQSFSGNTIYF,TGTGCCAGCAGCCCCCAGAGTTTCTCTGGAAACACCATATATTTT